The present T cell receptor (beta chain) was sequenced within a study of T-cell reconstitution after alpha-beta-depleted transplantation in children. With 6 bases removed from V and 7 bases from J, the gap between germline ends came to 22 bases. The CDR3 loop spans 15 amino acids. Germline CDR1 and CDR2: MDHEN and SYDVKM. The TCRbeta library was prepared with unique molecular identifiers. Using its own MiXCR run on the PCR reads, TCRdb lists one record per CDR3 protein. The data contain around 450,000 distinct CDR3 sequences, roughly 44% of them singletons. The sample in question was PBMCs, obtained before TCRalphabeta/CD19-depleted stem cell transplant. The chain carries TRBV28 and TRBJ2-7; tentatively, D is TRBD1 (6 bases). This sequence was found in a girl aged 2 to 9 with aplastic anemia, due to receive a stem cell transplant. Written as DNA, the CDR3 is TGTGCCAGCAGCACCCCGGCCACCGGAAGGGGGGAGCAGTACTTC. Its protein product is CASSTPATGRGEQYF. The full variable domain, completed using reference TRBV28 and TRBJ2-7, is DVKVTQSSRYLVKRTGEKVFLECVQDMDHENMFWYRQDPGLGLRLIYFSYDVKMKEKGDIPEGYSVSREKKERFSLILESASTNQTSMYLCASSTPATGRGEQYFGPGTRLTVT.